The 29 T cell receptor beta chains below were found in one sample sequenced in a study of cytomegalovirus exposure and HLA in healthy donors. 13 Jbeta primers and 60 Vbeta primers were used for the PCR. Data came from immunoSEQ multiplex PCR; TCRdb stores just in-frame clones and leaves some out. The data hold about 160,000 clones, with roughly 80% observed a single time. Sequencing was performed on PBMCs. The receptors here all came from a woman aged 35 to 49 in good health and CMV-seronegative.

This chain joins TRBV15 and TRBJ2-3; TRBD2 aligns across 8 bases. CDR3 length: 15 residues. Germline CDR1 LNHNV, CDR2 YYDKDF (reference sequence). J was trimmed by 6 bases and V by 0 bases; bases with no gene match: 5. The CDR3 loop reads CATSRDQRGRDTQYF. DNA of the CDR3: TGTGCCACCAGCAGAGATCAGCGGGGGAGGGATACGCAGTATTTT.

The chain joins TRBV5-6 to TRBJ2-1; possible D gene TRBD2, 5 bases. Germline values: CDR1 SGHDT, CDR2 YYEEEE. The CDR3 is made up of 17 amino acids. Trimming took off 3 bases at V and 5 bases at J, with 21 bases between the two ends. Here the CDR3 DNA reads TGTGCCAGCAGCTCGATCGCCCAAGGAGGACGACACAATGAGCAGTTCTTC. Residues: CASSSIAQGGRHNEQFF. Variable domain in full (rest from reference TRBV5-6 and TRBJ2-1): DAGVTQSPTHLIKTRGQQVTLRCSPKSGHDTVSWYQQALGQGPQFIFQYYEEEERQRGNFPDRFSGHQFPNYSSELNVNALLLGDSALYLCASSSIAQGGRHNEQFFGPGTRLTVL.

The table lists this clone with a few counts. The J gene is TRBJ1-3, the V gene TRBV4-2, with D possibly TRBD1 on 6 matching bases. Germline V gives CDR1 LGHNA, CDR2 YNFKEQ. The CDR3 spans 17 residues. With 4 bases removed from V and 4 bases from J, the gap between germline ends came to 20 bases. The CDR3 loop reads CASSPRGRGNSGNTIYF. CDR3 coding DNA: TGTGCCAGCAGCCCCCGGGGAAGGGGGAACTCCGGAAACACCATATATTTT.

The V gene is TRBV10-3, the J gene TRBJ1-4, with D possibly TRBD1 on 5 matching bases. The CDR3 is made up of 13 amino acids. Germline CDR1 reads ENHRY; CDR2 reads SYGVKD. Trimming pared 3 bases from V and 7 bases from J, leaving 9 bases between. The CDR3 loop reads CAISDPGVEKLFF. DNA of the CDR3: TGTGCCATCAGTGACCCGGGGGTTGAAAAACTGTTTTTT.

This clone showed up just once. The V and J genes are TRBV6-1 and TRBJ1-5; 7 positions agree with TRBD1. Trimming at V came to 5 bases and at J to 5 bases, leaving 9 bases not matched to a gene. This CDR3 is 15 amino acids long. CDR1 is MNHNS, CDR2 SASEGT, per germline. The CDR3 reads CASSQGQGVHQPQHF. The CDR3 DNA follows: TGTGCCAGCAGTCAAGGGCAGGGGGTCCATCAGCCCCAGCATTTT.

CDR3 sequence (DNA): TGTGCCAGCAGTAGAGGGGGCTACGGCTACACCTTC. Its protein is CASSRGGYGYTF. This chain uses TRBV2 with TRBJ1-2, with 7 bases lining up with TRBD1. Trimming removed 5 bases from V and 8 bases from J; junction bases left unmatched: 5. The CDR3 is made up of 12 amino acids. CDR1 is SNHLY, CDR2 FYNNEI, per germline.

The sample holds one count of this clone. The chain employs TRBV6-5 and TRBJ1-5; tentative D call: TRBD1 (6 bases). This CDR3 comprises 14 residues. V shed 5 bases and J shed 3 bases, with 11 bases lying between them. Germline CDR1 and CDR2: MNHEY and SVGAGI. The CDR3 region is CASSEVGANQPQHF. DNA for the CDR3: TGTGCCAGCAGTGAAGTGGGGGCCAATCAGCCCCAGCATTTT.

The chain couples TRBV5-4 to TRBJ2-5; tentatively, D is TRBD2 (6 bases). The CDR3 is 16 amino acids. Germline V lookup: CDR1 SGHNT, CDR2 YYREEE (reference sequence). Trimming pared 2 bases from V and 5 bases from J, leaving 19 bases between. As DNA, the CDR3 is TGTGCCAGCAGCTTCAAGGGCTGGGGTGGAGGGGAGACCCAGTACTTC. It yields the protein CASSFKGWGGGETQYF. The full variable domain, in which reference TRBV5-4 and TRBJ2-5 provide the parts outside the CDR3, is ETGVTQSPTHLIKTRGQQVTLRCSSQSGHNTVSWYQQALGQGPQFIFQYYREEENGRGNFPPRFSGLQFPNYSSELNVNALELDDSALYLCASSFKGWGGGETQYFGPGTRLLVL.

The V gene is TRBV7-9, the J gene TRBJ1-1; TRBD1 is a possible D gene (5 bases). The germline CDR1 and CDR2 sequences are SEHNR and FQNEAQ (reference sequence). The V end was cut by 5 bases, the J end by 10 bases, with 17 bases between. This CDR3 has 13 amino acids. CDR3 residues: CASSPAGVNPAFF. The CDR3, as DNA: TGTGCCAGCAGCCCGGCGGGGGTAAACCCAGCTTTCTTT.

Only one count was recorded for this clone. The chain recombines TRBV10-1 with TRBJ1-1; maybe TRBD1 (5 bases). Trimming pared 2 bases from V and 6 bases from J, leaving 10 bases between. Germline assignment: CDR1 WNHNN and CDR2 SYGVQD (reference sequence). The CDR3 contains 13 residues. The CDR3 is CASSERQLSEAFF. Written as DNA, the CDR3 is TGCGCCAGCAGTGAGAGACAGCTCTCTGAAGCTTTCTTT.

The V call is TRBV5-8, the J call TRBJ1-2; D gene unclear. This CDR3 has 15 residues. V was cut by 4 bases and J by 5 bases, with 18 bases left in between. Per germline, CDR1 SGHTS and CDR2 YDEGEE. In nucleotides, the CDR3 is TGTGCCAGCAGCCCAACGTGGCCGCCCCTTTATGGCTACACCTTC. Its protein product is CASSPTWPPLYGYTF.

The chain uses TRBV5-1 and TRBJ2-5; 9 nucleotides align to TRBD1. The CDR3 spans 13 residues. V trimming: 4 bases; J trimming: 4 bases; junction bases outside the gene matches: 2. In germline, CDR1 is SGHRS, CDR2 YFSETQ. The DNA for the CDR3 is TGCGCCAGCAGCCTGACAGGGGGAGAGACCCAGTACTTC. As protein: CASSLTGGETQYF.

The CDR3 nucleotides are TGTGCCAGCAGCTCCGGGGCTGGGGCCAACGTCCTGACTTTC. This gives the protein CASSSGAGANVLTF. The V gene is TRBV7-9, the J gene TRBJ2-6, with D perhaps matching TRBD2 (5 bases). The V gene's germline CDR1 is SEHNR and CDR2 FQNEAQ (reference sequence). The CDR3 covers 14 residues. V dropped 4 bases and J dropped 2 bases, with 6 bases sitting between them.

The chain employs TRBV6-1 and TRBJ1-3, with D unresolved. This CDR3 comprises 14 residues. Looked up from germline, CDR1 is MNHNS and CDR2 is SASEGT. The germline V and J ends were trimmed by 8 bases and 0 bases, with 11 bases remaining between them. The CDR3 spells CASQREDSGNTIYF. The CDR3 coding sequence is TGTGCCAGCCAACGGGAGGACTCTGGAAACACCATATATTTT.

This chain joins TRBV19 and TRBJ1-2; the match to TRBD1 covers 9 bases. Germline V gene data show CDR1 as LNHDA and CDR2 as SQIVND (reference sequence). The CDR3 covers 15 residues. J was trimmed by 4 bases and V by 6 bases; bases with no gene match: 9. The CDR3 DNA reads TGTGCCAGTAGCAAGGAGGGACAGGGTAGCTATGGCTACACCTTC. This translates into CASSKEGQGSYGYTF. The variable domain in full, completed from reference TRBV19 and TRBJ1-2, reads DGGITQSPKYLFRKEGQNVTLSCEQNLNHDAMYWYRQDPGQGLRLIYYSQIVNDFQKGDIAEGYSVSREKKESFPLTVTSAQKNPTAFYLCASSKEGQGSYGYTFGSGTRLTVV.

In the case of this clone: Other nucleotide sequences from this sample produce the same CDR3. The chain couples TRBV29-1 to TRBJ2-5; TRBD2 aligns across 12 bases. V lost 4 bases and J lost 5; bases outside the gene matches: 2. Per germline, CDR1 SQVTM and CDR2 ANQGSEA. The CDR3 consists of 13 residues. The DNA of the CDR3 is TGCAGCGTTGTGACTAGCGGGGGTGAGACCCAGTACTTC. Translating gives CSVVTSGGETQYF.

As to this clone: The junction does not match germline at one end; this may be a read error. This sequence joins TRBV7-9 and TRBJ1-1; D unclear. Germline V CDR1 and CDR2: SEHNR, FQNEAQ (reference sequence). The CDR3 contains 10 residues. CDR3 nucleotide sequence: TGTTCCAGCAGCTCATCGACACCTTTCTTT. Its protein product is CSSSSSTPFF.

Turning to this clone: The sample contains more than one DNA sequence encoding this CDR3. This rearrangement joins TRBV28 to TRBJ2-7; 9 nucleotides agree with TRBD1. This CDR3 spans 15 amino acids. Germline assignment: CDR1 MDHEN and CDR2 SYDVKM. V lost 5 bases, J lost 6 bases, and 11 bases stayed unmatched. This CDR3 is CASSPNRGRSAEQYF. The CDR3 nucleotides are TGTGCCAGCAGTCCGAACAGGGGGCGTTCGGCCGAGCAGTACTTC.

V is TRBV5-6 and J is TRBJ2-1, with D uncertain. Deletions cut 0 bases from V and 3 bases from J, with 7 bases between. Looked up from germline, CDR1 is SGHDT and CDR2 is YYEEEE. The CDR3 totals 14 residues. CDR3 amino acids: CASSLGNSYNEQFF. Here the CDR3 DNA reads TGTGCCAGCAGCTTGGGTAACAGCTACAATGAGCAGTTCTTC.

The rearrangement links TRBV28 to TRBJ1-6; unclear D gene. CDR3 size: 16 residues. Between the trimmed V and J ends, which lost 1 base and 6 bases, there was a span of 13 bases. Germline assignment: CDR1 MDHEN and CDR2 SYDVKM. The CDR3 spells CASSLSRRSGNSPLHF. CDR3 nucleotides: TGTGCCAGCAGTTTATCTCGCAGGAGCGGTAATTCACCCCTCCACTTT.

The rearrangement joins TRBV6-1 to TRBJ1-2, with TRBD1 matching over 7 bases. The V gene end was trimmed by 4 bases and the J gene end by 5 bases; junction bases not matched to a gene: 13. Germline V gene data show CDR1 as MNHNS and CDR2 as SASEGT. This CDR3 spans 16 amino acids. The CDR3 sequence: CASSAPGQRAAYGYTF. The CDR3 nucleotides read TGTGCCAGCAGTGCCCCGGGACAGAGGGCGGCTTATGGCTACACCTTC.

The J gene is TRBJ1-1, the V gene TRBV5-6; D unresolved. Trimming took off 3 bases at V and 4 bases at J, with 13 bases between the two ends. Germline-derived CDR1 and CDR2 are SGHDT and YYEEEE. This CDR3 comprises 14 residues. CDR3 in amino acids: CASSWAGGGTEAFF. Here the CDR3 DNA reads TGTGCCAGCAGCTGGGCCGGCGGAGGCACTGAAGCTTTCTTT.

The genes are TRBV18 and TRBJ2-3; TRBD2 aligns across 9 bases. Unmatched junction bases numbered 5, after V lost 2 bases and J lost 2 bases. The CDR3 has 16 residues. The V gene's germline CDR1 is KGHSH and CDR2 LQKENI. CDR3 DNA: TGTGCCAGCTCACCAATAGCGGGGGCCGACACAGATACGCAGTATTTT. Its protein product is CASSPIAGADTDTQYF.

This rearrangement joins TRBV28 to TRBJ2-7, with 7 bases matching TRBD2. J lost 2 bases, V lost 5 bases, and 6 bases had no gene match. This CDR3 has 14 amino acids. Germline V gene lookup returns CDR1 MDHEN and CDR2 SYDVKM. The CDR3, as DNA: TGTGCCAGCAGTACGCCGGGACTAACCTACGAGCAGTACTTC. It translates to CASSTPGLTYEQYF.

The V call is TRBV29-1, the J call TRBJ2-2; D remains unclear. Germline-derived CDR1 and CDR2 are SQVTM and ANQGSEA. The CDR3 has 10 amino acids. V dropped 7 bases and J dropped 6 bases, with 6 bases sitting between them. In DNA form, the CDR3 reads TGCAGCGGAGTCCCCGGGGAGCTGTTTTTT. As protein: CSGVPGELFF.

V gene TRBV5-1 combines with J gene TRBJ2-3, with 9 bases that match TRBD2. J lost 4 bases, V lost 4 bases, and 4 bases had no gene match. CDR1 is SGHRS and CDR2 is YFSETQ in the germline V gene. CDR3 length equals 14 residues. The CDR3 region has the DNA TGCGCCAGCAGCGGTCTAGCGGGGTCAGATACGCAGTATTTT. Protein: CASSGLAGSDTQYF.

Regarding this clone: Distinct nucleotide sequences in the sample also encode this CDR3. V gene TRBV5-1 combines with J gene TRBJ2-5, with D possibly being TRBD2 (6 bases). CDR3 size: 13 residues. V lost 2 bases to trimming and J lost 5 bases, with 10 bases between them. Germline values: CDR1 SGHRS, CDR2 YFSETQ. CDR3 amino acids: CASSFPGEETQYF. The CDR3 DNA follows: TGCGCCAGCAGCTTTCCGGGAGAGGAGACCCAGTACTTC.

The rearrangement links TRBV7-9 to TRBJ1-3; D is possibly TRBD1 (5 bases). The CDR3 is made up of 15 amino acids. Germline CDR1 reads SEHNR; CDR2 reads FQNEAQ (reference sequence). The germline V and J ends were trimmed by 5 bases and 4 bases, with 15 bases remaining between them. Here the CDR3 DNA reads TGTGCCAGCAGCGGGCCGCGGGACGGAGGAAACACCATATATTTT. Its translation: CASSGPRDGGNTIYF.

The rearrangement uses TRBV27 and TRBJ1-1, with D maybe TRBD1 (6 bases). The CDR3 contains 14 residues. V was pared by 3 bases and J by 4 bases, with 12 bases between. From germline, CDR1 is MNHEY and CDR2 SMNVEV (reference sequence). The CDR3: CASSFNQGITEAFF. Written as DNA, the CDR3 is TGTGCCAGCAGTTTCAACCAGGGGATCACTGAAGCTTTCTTT.